Included here is one T cell receptor beta chain sequence, with context. Its antigen is not known. Possible read error: a much larger clone is one base away. Amplification of TCR alpha and beta CDR3 regions from RNA used iRepertoire nested multiplex PCR. One-step reverse transcription and amplification started from about 100-400 ng of tissue mRNA or PBMC total RNA. TCRdb independently ran MiXCR on the multiplex PCR reads; one entry per CDR3 protein. The sample holds 170,000 or so distinct CDR3 sequences; under 55% are singletons and the top ten take 5% to 5.5%. The record originates from a study of glioma-infiltrating T cells. Findings and limits, study-wide: Tissue-blood divergence was below expectation in non-neoplastic patients, above in gliomas. Tissue and blood shared very few CDR3 sequences.

There are 17 residues in the CDR3. The germline V gene encodes CDR1 MDHEN and CDR2 SYDVKM. The germline V and J ends were trimmed by 6 bases and 0 bases, with 18 bases remaining between them. The sequenced sample was glioma tissue, nonneoplastic brain tissue, or PBMCs (not recorded which). The chain employs TRBV28 and TRBJ2-1, with D tentatively TRBD2 (5 bases). The receptor comes from a human donor with low-grade glioma or glioblastoma, undergoing nonglioma brain surgery, or in good health (not recorded which). CDR3 sequence reads: CASSPSRILSSYNEQFF. The CDR3, as DNA: TGTGCCAGCAGCCCTAGCCGAATCTTAAGCTCCTACAATGAGCAGTTCTTC.